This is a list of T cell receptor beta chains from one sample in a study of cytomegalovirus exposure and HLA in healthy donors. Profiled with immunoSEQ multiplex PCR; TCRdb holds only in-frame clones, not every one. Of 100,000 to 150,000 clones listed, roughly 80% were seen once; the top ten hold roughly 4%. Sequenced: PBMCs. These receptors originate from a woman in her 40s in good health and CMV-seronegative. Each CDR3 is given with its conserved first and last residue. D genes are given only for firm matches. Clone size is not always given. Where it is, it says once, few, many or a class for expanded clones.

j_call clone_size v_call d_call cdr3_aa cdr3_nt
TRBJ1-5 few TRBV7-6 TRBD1 CASSLAHDRGQPQHF TGTGCCAGCAGCTTAGCCCATGACAGGGGGCAGCCCCAGCATTTT
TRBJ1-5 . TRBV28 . CATSPEGLRQPQHF TGTGCCACCTCACCGGAGGGTCTACGGCAGCCCCAGCATTTT
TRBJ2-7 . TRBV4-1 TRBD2 CASSQGGLAAYEQYF TGCGCCAGCAGCCAAGGGGGACTAGCCGCCTACGAGCAGTACTTC
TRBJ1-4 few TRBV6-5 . CASKNGQFNEKLFF TGTGCCAGCAAAAACGGACAATTCAATGAAAAACTGTTTTTT
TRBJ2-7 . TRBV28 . CASSLLSGGPYEQYF TGTGCCAGCAGTTTATTATCCGGGGGACCCTACGAGCAGTACTTC
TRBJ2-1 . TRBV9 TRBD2 CASSVTGTSGSEQFF TGTGCCAGCAGCGTAACCGGGACTAGCGGGAGTGAGCAGTTCTTC
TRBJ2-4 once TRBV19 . CASSSQGLSKNIQYF TGTGCCAGTAGTTCGCAGGGGTTGAGCAAAAACATTCAGTACTTC
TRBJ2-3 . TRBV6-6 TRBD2 CASSIPTRGGTDTQYF TGTGCCAGCAGTATCCCAACGCGGGGGGGCACAGATACGCAGTATTTT
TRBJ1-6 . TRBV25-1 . CASSHYEGSPLHF TGTGCCAGCAGTCACTATGAGGGTTCACCCCTCCACTTT
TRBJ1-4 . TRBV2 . CASSNRRLSEKLFF TGTGCCAGCAGCAACAGGAGATTGTCTGAAAAACTGTTTTTT
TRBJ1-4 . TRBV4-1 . CASSQGRARTNEKLFF TGCGCCAGCAGCCAAGGCAGGGCCAGAACTAATGAAAAACTGTTTTTT
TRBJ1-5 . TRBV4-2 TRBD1 CASSQGTQGAEQPQHF TGTGCCAGCAGCCAAGGAACACAGGGGGCTGAGCAGCCCCAGCATTTT
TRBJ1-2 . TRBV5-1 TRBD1 CASSLQGAPYGYTF TGCGCCAGCAGCTTACAGGGGGCGCCGTATGGCTACACCTTC
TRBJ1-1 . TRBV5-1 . CASSPETGLNTEAFF TGCGCCAGCAGCCCCGAGACAGGCTTGAACACTGAAGCTTTCTTT
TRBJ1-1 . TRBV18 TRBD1 CASSDRGEAFF TGTGCCAGCTCCGACAGGGGGGAAGCTTTCTTT
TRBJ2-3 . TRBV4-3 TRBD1 CASSQGGQNTDTQYF TGCGCCAGCAGCCAAGGGGGACAGAACACAGATACGCAGTATTTT
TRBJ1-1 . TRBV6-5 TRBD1 CASSSYLRTGEAFF TGTGCCAGCAGTTCGTACCTTCGGACAGGTGAAGCTTTCTTT
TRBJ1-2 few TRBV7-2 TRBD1 CASSLDLGQGRGYTF TGTGCCAGCAGCTTAGACCTGGGACAGGGTAGGGGCTACACCTTC
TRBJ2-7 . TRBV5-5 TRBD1 CASSSGTGPYEQYF TGTGCCAGCAGCTCCGGGACAGGCCCCTACGAGCAGTACTTC
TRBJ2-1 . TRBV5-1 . CASSFLQVPFSSSYNEQFF TGCGCCAGCAGCTTTCTACAGGTCCCTTTCTCGAGCTCCTACAATGAGCAGTTCTTC
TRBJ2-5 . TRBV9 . CASSVSQEGETQYF TGTGCCAGCAGCGTAAGTCAGGAGGGAGAGACCCAGTACTTC
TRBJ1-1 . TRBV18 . CASSPPGGQGSNTEAFF TGTGCCAGCTCACCACCCGGGGGGCAGGGGTCGAACACTGAAGCTTTCTTT
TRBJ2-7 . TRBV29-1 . CSVVAASAPNYEQYF TGCAGCGTTGTCGCGGCGAGTGCGCCCAACTACGAGCAGTACTTC
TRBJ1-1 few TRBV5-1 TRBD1 CASRGQTQGAVEAFF TGCGCCAGCAGGGGCCAGACGCAGGGGGCGGTTGAAGCTTTCTTT
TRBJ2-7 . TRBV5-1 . CASSPHRDGAEQYF TGCGCCAGCAGCCCCCACAGGGATGGGGCCGAGCAGTACTTC
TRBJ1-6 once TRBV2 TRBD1 CASIGPGQGVSPLHF TGTGCCAGCATTGGCCCGGGACAGGGGGTTTCACCCCTCCACTTT
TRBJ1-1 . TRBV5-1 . CASSLVARAEAFF TGCGCCAGCAGCTTGGTCGCTAGAGCTGAAGCTTTCTTT
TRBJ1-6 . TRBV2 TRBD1 CASSYGQGNSPLHF TGTGCCAGCAGTTACGGACAGGGGAATTCACCCCTCCACTTT
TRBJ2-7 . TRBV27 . CASISSGEQYF TGTGCCAGCATCTCCAGTGGCGAGCAGTACTTC
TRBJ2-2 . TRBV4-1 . CASSQAGVNTGELFF TGCGCCAGCAGCCAAGCAGGGGTGAACACCGGGGAGCTGTTTTTT
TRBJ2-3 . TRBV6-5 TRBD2 CASRRGGRGDTQYF TGTGCCAGCAGGCGGGGGGGCCGCGGAGATACGCAGTATTTT
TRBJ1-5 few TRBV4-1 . CASSQADNQPQHF TGCGCCAGCAGCCAAGCAGATAATCAGCCCCAGCATTTT
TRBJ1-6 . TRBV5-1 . CASSLAGEGNSPLHF TGCGCCAGCAGCTTGGCCGGGGAGGGCAATTCACCCCTCCACTTT
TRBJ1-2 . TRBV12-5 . CASGTPQGQSSYYLSNYGYTF TGTGCTAGTGGTACCCCCCAAGGACAGAGCTCCTATTATCTATCTAACTATGGCTACACCTTC
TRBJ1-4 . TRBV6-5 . CASSPAATSGGKLFF TGTGCCAGCAGTCCCGCTGCAACGTCGGGAGGAAAACTGTTTTTT
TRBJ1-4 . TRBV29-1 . CSVELGESSEKLFF TGCAGCGTTGAGCTTGGGGAGAGTAGTGAAAAACTGTTTTTT
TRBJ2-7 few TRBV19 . CASSIYSRAEQYF TGTGCCAGTAGTATATATTCCAGGGCAGAGCAGTACTTC
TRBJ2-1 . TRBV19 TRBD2 CASSQGLAGGEIYDNEQFF TGTGCCAGTAGTCAAGGACTAGCGGGAGGAGAAATCTATGACAATGAGCAGTTCTTC
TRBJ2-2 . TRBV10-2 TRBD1 CASREPGQGRTGELFF TGCGCCAGCAGGGAACCGGGACAGGGGAGAACCGGGGAGCTGTTTTTT
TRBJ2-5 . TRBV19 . CASSISGQETQYF TGTGCCAGTAGTATATCAGGACAAGAGACCCAGTACTTC
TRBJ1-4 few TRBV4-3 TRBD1 CASSRGQTPNEKLFF TGCGCCAGCAGCCGGGGACAGACCCCTAATGAAAAACTGTTTTTT
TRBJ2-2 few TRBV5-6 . CASSFNGGWTGELFF TGTGCCAGCAGCTTTAACGGAGGATGGACCGGGGAGCTGTTTTTT
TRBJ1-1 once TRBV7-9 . CASSSSINTEAFF TGTGCCAGCAGCTCCTCTATCAACACTGAAGCTTTCTTT
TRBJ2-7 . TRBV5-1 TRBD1 CASSFFDRDATEQYF TGCGCCAGCAGCTTTTTTGACAGGGATGCGACCGAGCAGTACTTC
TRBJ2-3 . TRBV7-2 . CASSPGLPPDTQYF TGTGCCAGCAGCCCGGGACTGCCCCCAGATACGCAGTATTTT
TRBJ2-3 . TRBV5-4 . CASSSSIAGPPVDTQYF TGTGCCAGCAGCTCCTCCATTGCGGGGCCCCCCGTAGATACGCAGTATTTT
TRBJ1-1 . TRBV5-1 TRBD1 CASSPNWGQKTEAFF TGCGCCAGCAGCCCGAACTGGGGACAGAAGACTGAAGCTTTCTTT
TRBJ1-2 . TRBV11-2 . CASAGLSGGHVYGYTF TGTGCCAGCGCGGGGTTGAGTGGCGGACACGTCTATGGCTACACCTTC
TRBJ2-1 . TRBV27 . CASSLFGGSSYNEQFF TGTGCCAGCAGTTTATTCGGCGGCAGCTCCTACAATGAGCAGTTCTTC
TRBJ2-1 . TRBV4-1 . CASSQVDSPVEQFF TGCGCCAGCAGCCAAGTTGACTCCCCCGTGGAGCAGTTCTTC
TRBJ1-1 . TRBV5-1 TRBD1 CASCKLPGQSNTEAFF TGCGCCAGCTGTAAGTTGCCGGGACAGTCCAACACTGAAGCTTTCTTT
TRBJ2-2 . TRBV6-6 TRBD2 CARRIPGLDDPGELFF TGTGCCCGCAGGATACCGGGACTAGATGATCCCGGGGAGCTGTTTTTT
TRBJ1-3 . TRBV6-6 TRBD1 CASSTGQSSGNTIYF TGTGCCAGCAGTACGGGACAGTCCTCTGGAAACACCATATATTTT
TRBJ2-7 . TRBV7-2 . CASSSPPQGYEQYF TGTGCCAGCAGCTCACCGCCGCAGGGCTACGAGCAGTACTTC